Sequencing of this TCR beta chain was carried out in a study of OX40 agonist ivuxolimab in advanced cancers. Overall study: Prior anti-PD-1, anti-PD-L1 or anti-CTLA-4 therapy was allowed; less than 45% had some. Whole-study results and caveats: It was not determined which antigens were specifically recognized by the peripheral T cells that had undergone clonal expansion.

Clones were read by immunoSEQ multiplex PCR, and TCRdb kept only the in-frame ones, dropping some. The table lists over 85,000 clones, roughly 91% of them singletons. With respect to this clone: Its antigen is still unknown.

Specimen: CD4+ or CD8+ T cells sorted from blood, collected in a trial of the OX40 agonist ivuxolimab. This receptor was obtained from an adult with an advanced solid tumor such as melanoma, head and neck, liver or kidney cancer.

CDR3 in amino acids: CASSPAGGRTNEKLFF. The DNA of the CDR3 is TGTGCCAGCAGTCCGGCCGGCGGGAGGACTAATGAAAAACTGTTTTTT. The V and J genes are TRBV7-8 and TRBJ1-4; D unresolved. Per germline, CDR1 SGHVS and CDR2 FQNEAQ. V lost 6 bases to trimming and J lost 2 bases, with 16 bases between them. The CDR3 sequence is 16 residues long.